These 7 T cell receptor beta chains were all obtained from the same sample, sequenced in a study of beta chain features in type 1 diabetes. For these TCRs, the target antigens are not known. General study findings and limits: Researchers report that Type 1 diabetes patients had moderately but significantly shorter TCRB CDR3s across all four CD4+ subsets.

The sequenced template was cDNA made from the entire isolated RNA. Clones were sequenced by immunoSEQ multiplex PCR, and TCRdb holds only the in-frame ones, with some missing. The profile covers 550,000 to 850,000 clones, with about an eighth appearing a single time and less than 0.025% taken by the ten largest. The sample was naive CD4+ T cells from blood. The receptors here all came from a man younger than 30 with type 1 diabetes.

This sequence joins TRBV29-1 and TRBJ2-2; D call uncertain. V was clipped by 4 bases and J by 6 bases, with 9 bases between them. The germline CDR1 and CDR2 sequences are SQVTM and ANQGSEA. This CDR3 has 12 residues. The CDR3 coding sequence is TGCAGCGTTGGTAAGGGCGCCGGGGAGCTGTTTTTT. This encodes CSVGKGAGELFF.

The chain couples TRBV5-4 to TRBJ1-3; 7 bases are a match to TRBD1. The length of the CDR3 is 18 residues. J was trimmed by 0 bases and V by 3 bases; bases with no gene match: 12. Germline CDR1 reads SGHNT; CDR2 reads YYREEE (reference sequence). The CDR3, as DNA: TGTGCCAGCAGCTCATATTCCGGGACAGCATTCTCTGGAAACACCATATATTTT. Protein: CASSSYSGTAFSGNTIYF.

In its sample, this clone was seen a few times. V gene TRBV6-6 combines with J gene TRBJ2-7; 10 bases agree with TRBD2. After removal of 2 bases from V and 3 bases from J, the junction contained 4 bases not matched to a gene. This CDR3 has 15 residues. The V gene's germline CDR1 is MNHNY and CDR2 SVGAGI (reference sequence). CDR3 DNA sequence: TGTGCCAGCAGTTACCTGTCTAGCGGGGGCTACGAGCAGTACTTC. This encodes CASSYLSSGGYEQYF.

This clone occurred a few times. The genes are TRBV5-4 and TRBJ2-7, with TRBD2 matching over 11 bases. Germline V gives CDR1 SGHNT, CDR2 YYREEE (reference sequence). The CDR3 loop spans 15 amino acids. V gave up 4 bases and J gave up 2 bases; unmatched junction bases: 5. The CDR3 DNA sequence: TGTGCCAGCAGCCAGGTGACTAGCGGGGCCTACGAGCAGTACTTC. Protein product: CASSQVTSGAYEQYF.

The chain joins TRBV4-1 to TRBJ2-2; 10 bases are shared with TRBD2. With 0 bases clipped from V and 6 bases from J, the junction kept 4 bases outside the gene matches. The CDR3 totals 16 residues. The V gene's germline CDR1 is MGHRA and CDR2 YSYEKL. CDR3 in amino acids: CASSQEASGGPGELFF. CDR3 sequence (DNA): TGCGCCAGCAGCCAAGAAGCTAGCGGGGGTCCCGGGGAGCTGTTTTTT.

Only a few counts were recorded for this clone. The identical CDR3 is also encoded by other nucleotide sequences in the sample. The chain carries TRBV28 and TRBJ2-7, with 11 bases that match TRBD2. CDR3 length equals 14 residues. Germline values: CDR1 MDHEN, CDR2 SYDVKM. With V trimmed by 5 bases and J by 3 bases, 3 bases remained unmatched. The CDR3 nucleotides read TGTGCCAGCAGTCCAGGGACTAGCGGCTACGAGCAGTACTTC. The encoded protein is CASSPGTSGYEQYF.

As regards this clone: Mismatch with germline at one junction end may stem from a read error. The CDR3 spells CASSLGNGPPHDF. The DNA for the CDR3 is TGTGCCAGCAGCTTAGGAAATGGTCCACCGCATGACTTC. The chain combines TRBV7-6 with TRBJ2-5, with D uncertain. CDR1 is SGHVS, CDR2 FNYEAQ, per germline. The length of the CDR3 is 13 residues.